These 3 T cell receptor beta chains originate from one sample sequenced in a study of beta chain features in type 1 diabetes. Study results and caveats: The study found moderately but significantly shorter TCRB CDR3s in all four CD4+ subsets of Type 1 diabetes patients.

Since all of the isolated RNA was reverse transcribed, expressed TCRB transcripts were what got sequenced. The table came from immunoSEQ multiplex PCR; TCRdb's copy has only in-frame clones and leaves some out. The table records 600,000 or so clones, over 12% of them present only once. These receptors lack a known antigen. Input material: naive CD4+ T cells from blood. The receptors originated from a man aged 18 to 35 with type 1 diabetes.

The chain uses TRBV30 and TRBJ2-2, with D unclear. The CDR3 totals 12 residues. The V gene's germline CDR1 is GTSNPN and CDR2 SVGIG (reference sequence). Trimming cost V 5 bases and J 1 base, with 5 bases left between them. The DNA for the CDR3 is TGTGCCTGGGCCCTGAACACCGGGGAGCTGTTTTTT. It is translated as CAWALNTGELFF.

The rearrangement links TRBV9 to TRBJ2-1, with D unresolved. This CDR3 region has 16 residues. Looked up from germline, CDR1 is SGDLS and CDR2 is YYNGEE. The V end was cut by 3 bases, the J end by 0 bases, with 13 bases between. CDR3 bases: TGTGCCAGCAGCGGAGGTCCCGGTAGCTCCTACAATGAGCAGTTCTTC. Its translation: CASSGGPGSSYNEQFF. Full variable domain (rest looked up from reference TRBV9 and TRBJ2-1): DSGVTQTPKHLITATGQRVTLRCSPRSGDLSVYWYQQSLDQGLQFLIQYYNGEERAKGNILERFSAQQFPDLHSELNLSSLELGDSALYFCASSGGPGSSYNEQFFGPGTRLTVL.

In this sample, this clone turned up a few times. The sample carries other DNA sequences with the same CDR3. J is TRBJ2-5 and V is TRBV30; no firm D call. CDR1 is GTSNPN, CDR2 SVGIG, per germline (reference sequence). CDR3 length equals 11 residues. V shed 2 bases and J shed 4 bases, with 5 bases lying between them. CDR3 residues: CAWSSLETQYF. In DNA form, the CDR3 reads TGTGCCTGGAGTTCCCTAGAGACCCAGTACTTC.